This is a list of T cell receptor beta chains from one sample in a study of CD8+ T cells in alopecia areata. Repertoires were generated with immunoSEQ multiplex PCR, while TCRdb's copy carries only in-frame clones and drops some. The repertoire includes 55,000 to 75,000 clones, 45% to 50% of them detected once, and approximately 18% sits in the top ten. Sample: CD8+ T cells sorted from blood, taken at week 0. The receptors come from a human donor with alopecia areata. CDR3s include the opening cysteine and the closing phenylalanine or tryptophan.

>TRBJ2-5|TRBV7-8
CASSPTGELGETQYF
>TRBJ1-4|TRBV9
CASSVVDGINEKLFF
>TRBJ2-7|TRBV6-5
CASSYGGASYEQYF
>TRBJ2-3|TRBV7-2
CASSSVSGRVEDTQYF
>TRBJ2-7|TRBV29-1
CSVLAGGTPYEQYF
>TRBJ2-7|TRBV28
CASSPPGQGSYEQYF
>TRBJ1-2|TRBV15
CATSGRDRGLVYGYTF
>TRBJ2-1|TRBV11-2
CASSLASAGEQFF
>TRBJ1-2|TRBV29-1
CSAIQGARDYGYTF
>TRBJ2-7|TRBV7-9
CASSPSGVSYEQYF
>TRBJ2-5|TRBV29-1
CSVWTEGTQYF